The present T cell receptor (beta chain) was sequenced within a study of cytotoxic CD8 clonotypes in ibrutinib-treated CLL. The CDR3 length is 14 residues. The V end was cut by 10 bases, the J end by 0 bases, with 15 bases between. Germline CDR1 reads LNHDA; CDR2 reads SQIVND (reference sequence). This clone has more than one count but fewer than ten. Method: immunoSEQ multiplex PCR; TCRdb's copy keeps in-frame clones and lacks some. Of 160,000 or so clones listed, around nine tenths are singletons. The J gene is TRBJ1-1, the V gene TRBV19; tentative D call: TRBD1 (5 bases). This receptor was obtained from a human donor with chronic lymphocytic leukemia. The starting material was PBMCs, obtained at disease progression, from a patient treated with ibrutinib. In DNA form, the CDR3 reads TGTGCCACCCGTCGGGCGGGGCTGAACACTGAAGCTTTCTTT. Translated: CATRRAGLNTEAFF.